A selection of T cell receptor beta chains follows, all from one sample in a study of blood T cell repertoires in COVID-19. Data came from immunoSEQ multiplex PCR; TCRdb stores just in-frame clones and leaves some out. Seen here are approximately 340,000 clones, approximately 90% observed once, and the top ten hold around 0.94%. Sequencing input: PBMCs or T cells enriched from blood (not recorded which). Receptors originate from a woman between 40 and 50 years old who had been exposed to COVID-19. Each CDR3 is given with its conserved first and last residue.

TRBV18,14,CASSPGAGAREQYF
TRBV4-3,14,CASSRGQLNTEAFF
TRBV4-1,16,CASSQEGGRANYGYTF
TRBV11-3,15,CASSPSGRGADTQYF
TRBV5-4,14,CASSTSGLLYEQYF
TRBV6-5,12,CASMDKATEAFF
TRBV7-9,14,CASMRGSSIYGYTF
TRBV5-4,15,CASSGAGGTPYEQYF
TRBV24-1,16,CATSASTLAGSYEQYF
TRBV2,14,CASSDRTGAPLYTF
TRBV30,14,CAWRWGQRIYEQYF
TRBV5-1,19,CASSTSRRGTGDSDYGYTF
TRBV29-1,14,CSVASGGGAGELFF
TRBV13,14,CASSPRDRGREQYF
TRBV2,14,CASSEATGGDTQYF
TRBV19,18,CASSIYRTGLTGANVLTF
TRBV21-1,16,CASSKGRTARGTEAFF
TRBV5-1,14,CASSSRDRKETQYF
TRBV2,14,CASSEALKAGGYTF
TRBV2,12,CASNQQPYGYTF
TRBV6-5,14,CASRETGRVTGYTF
TRBV5-5,13,CASSLDGGLGYTF
TRBV19,13,CASSTGSGYEQYF
TRBV18,14,CASSSGLADYEQYF
TRBV6-5,13,CASRSRYTGELFF
TRBV11-2,15,CASSTTGGSYNEQFF
TRBV5-1,15,CASRPTGAGPYEQYF